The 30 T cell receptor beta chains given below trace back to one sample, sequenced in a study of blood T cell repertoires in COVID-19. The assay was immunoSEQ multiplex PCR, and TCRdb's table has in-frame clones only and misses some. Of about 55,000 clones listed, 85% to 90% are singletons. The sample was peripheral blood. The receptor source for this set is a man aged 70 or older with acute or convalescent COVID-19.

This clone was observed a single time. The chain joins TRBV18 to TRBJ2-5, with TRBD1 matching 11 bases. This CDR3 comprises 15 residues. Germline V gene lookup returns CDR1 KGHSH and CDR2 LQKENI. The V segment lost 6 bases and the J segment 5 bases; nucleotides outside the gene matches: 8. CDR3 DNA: TGTGCCAGCTCGGAAGGACAGGGGGCCCTGGAGACCCAGTACTTC. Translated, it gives CASSEGQGALETQYF.

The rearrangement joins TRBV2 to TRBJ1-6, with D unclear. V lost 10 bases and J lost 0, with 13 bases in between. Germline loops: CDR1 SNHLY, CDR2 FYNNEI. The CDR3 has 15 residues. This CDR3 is CATRERSSYNSPLHF. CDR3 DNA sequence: TGTGCCACACGGGAGCGGAGCTCCTATAATTCACCCCTCCACTTT.

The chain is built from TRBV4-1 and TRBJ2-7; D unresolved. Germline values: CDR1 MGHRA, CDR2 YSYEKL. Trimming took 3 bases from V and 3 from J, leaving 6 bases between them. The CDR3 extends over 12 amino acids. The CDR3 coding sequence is TGCGCCAGCAGCCAGAACAGCTACGAGCAGTACTTC. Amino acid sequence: CASSQNSYEQYF.

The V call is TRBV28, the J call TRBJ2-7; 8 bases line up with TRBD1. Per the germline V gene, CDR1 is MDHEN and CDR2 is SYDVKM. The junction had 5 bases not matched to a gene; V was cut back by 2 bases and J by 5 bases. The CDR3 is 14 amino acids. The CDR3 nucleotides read TGTGCCAGCAGTTTAACAGGGGGTTTTAACGAGCAGTACGTC. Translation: CASSLTGGFNEQYV.

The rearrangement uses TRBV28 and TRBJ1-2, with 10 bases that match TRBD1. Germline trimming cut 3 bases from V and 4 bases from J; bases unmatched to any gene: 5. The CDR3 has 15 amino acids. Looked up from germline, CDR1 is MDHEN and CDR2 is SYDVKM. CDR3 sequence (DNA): TGTGCCAGCAGTTTCCGGGACAGGGGTGGCTATGGCTACACCTTC. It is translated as CASSFRDRGGYGYTF.

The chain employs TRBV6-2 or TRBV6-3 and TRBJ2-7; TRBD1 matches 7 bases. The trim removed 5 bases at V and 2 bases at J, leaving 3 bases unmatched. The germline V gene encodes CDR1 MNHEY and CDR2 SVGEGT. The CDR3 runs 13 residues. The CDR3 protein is CASSRQGPYEQYV. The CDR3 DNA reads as TGTGCCAGCAGTCGACAGGGACCCTACGAGCAGTACGTC.

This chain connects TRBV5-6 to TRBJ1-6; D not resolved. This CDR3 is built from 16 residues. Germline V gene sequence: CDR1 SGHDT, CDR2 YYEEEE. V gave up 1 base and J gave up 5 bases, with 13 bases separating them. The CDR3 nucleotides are TGTGCCAGCAGCTTGAGAGCGGCGAGGAATAATTCACCCCTCCACTTT. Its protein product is CASSLRAARNNSPLHF.

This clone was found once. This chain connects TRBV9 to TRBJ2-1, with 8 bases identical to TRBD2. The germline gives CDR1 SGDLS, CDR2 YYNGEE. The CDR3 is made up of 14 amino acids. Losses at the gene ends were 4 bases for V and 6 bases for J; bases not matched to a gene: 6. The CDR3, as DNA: TGTGCCAGCAGCCCGCGGGGGGCCGCCAATGAGCAGTTCTTC. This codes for CASSPRGAANEQFF.

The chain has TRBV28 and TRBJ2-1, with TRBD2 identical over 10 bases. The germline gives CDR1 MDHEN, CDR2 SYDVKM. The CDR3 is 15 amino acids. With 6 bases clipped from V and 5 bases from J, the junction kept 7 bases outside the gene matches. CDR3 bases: TGTGCCAGCAGCCTCGGACTAGCGGTAGACAATGAGCAGTTCTTC. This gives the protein CASSLGLAVDNEQFF.

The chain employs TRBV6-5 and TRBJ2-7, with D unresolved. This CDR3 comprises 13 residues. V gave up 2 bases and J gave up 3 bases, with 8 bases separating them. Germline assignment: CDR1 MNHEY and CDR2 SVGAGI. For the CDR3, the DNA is TGTGCCAGCAGTTACGCGCCGAACTACGAGCAGTACTTC. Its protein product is CASSYAPNYEQYF.

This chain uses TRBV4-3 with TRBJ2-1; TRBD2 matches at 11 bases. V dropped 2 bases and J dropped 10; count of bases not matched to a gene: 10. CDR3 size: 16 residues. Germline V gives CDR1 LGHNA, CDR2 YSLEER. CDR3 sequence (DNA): TGCGCCAGCAGCCAACTATTCACTAGCGGGAGAGGGGAGCAGTTCTTC. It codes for CASSQLFTSGRGEQFF.

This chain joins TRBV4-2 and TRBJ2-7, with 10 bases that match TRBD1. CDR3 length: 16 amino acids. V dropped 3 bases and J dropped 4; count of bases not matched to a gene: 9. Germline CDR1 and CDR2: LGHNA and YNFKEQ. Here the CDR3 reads CASSQRGQGVGYEQYF. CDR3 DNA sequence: TGTGCCAGCAGCCAGAGAGGACAGGGGGTAGGATACGAGCAGTACTTC.

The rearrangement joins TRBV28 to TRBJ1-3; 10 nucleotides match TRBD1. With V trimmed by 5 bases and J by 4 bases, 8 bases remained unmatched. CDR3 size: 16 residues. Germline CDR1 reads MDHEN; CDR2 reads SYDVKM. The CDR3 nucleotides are TGTGCCAGCAGTCTTGAGACAGGGGGCTTCGGAAACACCATATATTTT. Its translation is CASSLETGGFGNTIYF. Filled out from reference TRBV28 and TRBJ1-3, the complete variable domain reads DVKVTQSSRYLVKRTGEKVFLECVQDMDHENMFWYRQDPGLGLRLIYFSYDVKMKEKGDIPEGYSVSREKKERFSLILESASTNQTSMYLCASSLETGGFGNTIYFGEGSWLTVV.

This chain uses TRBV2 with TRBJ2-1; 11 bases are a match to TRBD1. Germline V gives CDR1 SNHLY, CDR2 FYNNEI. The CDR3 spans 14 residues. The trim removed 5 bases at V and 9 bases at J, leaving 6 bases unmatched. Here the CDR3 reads CASSRDRGYGEQFF. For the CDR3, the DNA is TGTGCCAGCAGTAGGGACAGGGGGTACGGTGAGCAGTTCTTC.

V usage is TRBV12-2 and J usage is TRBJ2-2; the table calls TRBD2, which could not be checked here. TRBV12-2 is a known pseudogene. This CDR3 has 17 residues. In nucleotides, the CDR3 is TGTGCAAGTCGCTCCTGGACTAGCACTCAAGGGACCGGGGAGCTGTTTTTT. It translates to CASRSWTSTQGTGELFF.

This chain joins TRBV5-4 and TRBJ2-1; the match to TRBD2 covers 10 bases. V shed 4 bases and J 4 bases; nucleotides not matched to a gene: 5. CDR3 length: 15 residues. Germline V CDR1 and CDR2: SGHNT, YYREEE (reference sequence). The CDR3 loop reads CASSPGTSVYNEQFF. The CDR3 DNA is TGTGCCAGCAGCCCCGGGACTAGCGTGTACAATGAGCAGTTCTTC.

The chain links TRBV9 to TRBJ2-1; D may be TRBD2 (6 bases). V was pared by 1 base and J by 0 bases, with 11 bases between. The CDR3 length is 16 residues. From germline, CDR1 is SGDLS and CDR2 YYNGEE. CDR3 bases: TGTGCCAGCAGCGTATACGGGAGCGCCTCCTACAATGAGCAGTTCTTC. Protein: CASSVYGSASYNEQFF.

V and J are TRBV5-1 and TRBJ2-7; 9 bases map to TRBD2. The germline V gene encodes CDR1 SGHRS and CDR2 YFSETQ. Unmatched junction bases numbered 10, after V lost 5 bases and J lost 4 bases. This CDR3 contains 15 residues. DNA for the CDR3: TGCGCCAGCAGAAAGGCTAGCGGGGTGATTTACGAGCAGTACTTC. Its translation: CASRKASGVIYEQYF.

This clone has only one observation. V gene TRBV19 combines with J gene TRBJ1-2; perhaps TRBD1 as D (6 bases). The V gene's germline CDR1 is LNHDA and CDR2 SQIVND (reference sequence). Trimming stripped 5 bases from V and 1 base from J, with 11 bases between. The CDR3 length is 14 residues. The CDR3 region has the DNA TGTGCCAGTAGTCTCCGGACAGTTAACTATGGCTACACCTTC. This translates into CASSLRTVNYGYTF.

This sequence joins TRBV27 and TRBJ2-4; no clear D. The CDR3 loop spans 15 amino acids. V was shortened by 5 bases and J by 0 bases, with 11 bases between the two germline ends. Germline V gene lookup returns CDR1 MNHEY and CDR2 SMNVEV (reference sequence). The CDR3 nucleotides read TGTGCCAGCAGTCCTTCTCGACTAGCCAAAAACATTCAGTACTTC. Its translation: CASSPSRLAKNIQYF.

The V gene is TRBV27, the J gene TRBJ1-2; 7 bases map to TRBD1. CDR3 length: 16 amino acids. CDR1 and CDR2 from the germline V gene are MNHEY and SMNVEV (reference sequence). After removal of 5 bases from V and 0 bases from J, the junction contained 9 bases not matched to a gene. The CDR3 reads CASSPGTVRANYGYTF. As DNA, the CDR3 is TGTGCCAGCAGTCCCGGGACAGTACGAGCTAACTATGGCTACACCTTC.

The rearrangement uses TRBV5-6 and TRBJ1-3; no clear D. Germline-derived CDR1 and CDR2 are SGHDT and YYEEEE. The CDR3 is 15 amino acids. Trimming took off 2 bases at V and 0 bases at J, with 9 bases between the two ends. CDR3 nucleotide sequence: TGTGCCAGCAGCTTCAGTTCCTCCTCTGGAAACACCATATATTTT. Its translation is CASSFSSSSGNTIYF.

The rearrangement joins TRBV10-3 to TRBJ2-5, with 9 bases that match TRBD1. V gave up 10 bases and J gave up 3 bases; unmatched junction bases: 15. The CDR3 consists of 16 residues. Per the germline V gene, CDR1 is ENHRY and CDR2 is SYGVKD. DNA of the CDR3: TGTGCCAGCCGGGCGAACACAGGGGGCAGGGAAGAGACCCAGTACTTC. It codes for CASRANTGGREETQYF.

Here the CDR3 reads CASSQGSANTEAFF. CDR3 DNA: TGTGCCAGCAGCCAGGGGTCGGCGAACACTGAAGCTTTCTTT. The rearrangement uses TRBV7-2 and TRBJ1-1; the D gene is possibly TRBD1 (6 bases). The CDR3 extends over 14 amino acids. Trimming stripped 5 bases from V and 1 base from J, with 11 bases between. CDR1 and CDR2 (germline): SGHTA, FQGNSA. Complete variable domain (other parts from reference TRBV7-2 and TRBJ1-1): GAGVSQSPSNKVTEKGKDVELRCDPISGHTALYWYRQSLGQGLEFLIYFQGNSAPDKSGLPSDRFSAERTGGSVSTLTIQRTQQEDSAVYLCASSQGSANTEAFFGQGTRLTVV.

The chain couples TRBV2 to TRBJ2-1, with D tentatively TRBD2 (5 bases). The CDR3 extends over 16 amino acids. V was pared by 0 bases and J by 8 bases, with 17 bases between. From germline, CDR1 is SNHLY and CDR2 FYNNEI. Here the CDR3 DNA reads TGTGCCAGCAGTGAAGCGCGGGCGACCTCCGAGGATGAGCAGTTCTTC. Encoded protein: CASSEARATSEDEQFF.

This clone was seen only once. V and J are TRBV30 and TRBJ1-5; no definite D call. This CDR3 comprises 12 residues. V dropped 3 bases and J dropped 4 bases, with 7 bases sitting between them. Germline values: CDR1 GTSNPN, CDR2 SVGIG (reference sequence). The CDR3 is CAWSQENQPQHF. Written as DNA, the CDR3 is TGTGCCTGGAGCCAGGAAAATCAGCCCCAGCATTTT. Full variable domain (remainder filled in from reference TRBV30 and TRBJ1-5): SQTIHQWPATLVQPVGSPLSLECTVEGTSNPNLYWYRQAAGRGLQLLFYSVGIGQISSEVPQNLSASRPQDRQFILSSKKLLLSDSGFYLCAWSQENQPQHFGDGTRLSIL.

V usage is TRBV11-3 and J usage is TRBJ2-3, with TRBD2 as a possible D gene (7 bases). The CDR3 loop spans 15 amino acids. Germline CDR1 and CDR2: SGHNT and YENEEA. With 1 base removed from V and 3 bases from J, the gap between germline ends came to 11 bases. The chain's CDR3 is CASSLGRGQTDTQYF. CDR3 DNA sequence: TGTGCCAGCAGCTTAGGGCGGGGGCAGACAGATACGCAGTATTTT.

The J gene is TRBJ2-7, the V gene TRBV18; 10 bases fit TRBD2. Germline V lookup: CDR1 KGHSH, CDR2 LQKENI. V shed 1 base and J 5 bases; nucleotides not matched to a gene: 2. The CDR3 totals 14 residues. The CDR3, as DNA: TGTGCCAGCTCACCACAGCGGGGGGGCCACGAGCAGTACGTC. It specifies CASSPQRGGHEQYV.

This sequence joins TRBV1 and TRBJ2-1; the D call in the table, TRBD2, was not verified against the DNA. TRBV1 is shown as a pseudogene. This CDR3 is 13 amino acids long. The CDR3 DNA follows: TGCACCAGCAGCCAAGTTCTAGCGGAGCGGCAGTTCTTC. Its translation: CTSSQVLAERQFF.

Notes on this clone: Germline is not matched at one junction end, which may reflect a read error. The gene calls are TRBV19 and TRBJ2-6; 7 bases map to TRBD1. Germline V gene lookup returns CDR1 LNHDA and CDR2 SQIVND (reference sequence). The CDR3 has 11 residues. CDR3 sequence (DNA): TGTGCCAGTAGTTCTCCGGGACAGAGGTGGTTC. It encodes CASSSPGQRWF.